This record covers a single T cell receptor (beta chain). This clone was seen more than once but under ten times. What antigen it recognizes has not been identified. The record has no base qualities; no much larger clone is one base away. This sample was taken from a study of sequential checkpoint blockade in melanoma (dated by TCRdb to about 2019). Describing the broader study: Patients were assigned by 1:1 randomization to either first-line nivolumab followed by ipilimumab (arm A) or ipilimumab followed by nivolumab (arm B). Both trial sequences were followed by maintenance nivolumab. Study-wide conclusions, independent of this receptor: The model for predicting response that combines TCR metrics with mutation burden needs to be validated in larger, independent patient cohorts.

The intended sense of this specimen's treatment or condition label: randomized to nivolumab then ipilimumab (arm A) or the reverse (arm B). None of the patients in the trial had previously been given DNA-damaging chemotherapy. A FACS Aria II flow cytometer was used to sort live CD3+CD8+ cells that were negative for CD19 and CD56 from thawed PBMCs. Samples came from patients with melanoma in CheckMate 064, a randomized, open-label phase II trial of sequential checkpoint blockade. Peripheral blood mononuclear cells were collected by leukapheresis, purified using Ficoll-Paque, and frozen in human serum containing roughly 9.1% DMSO. Immediately after sorting, the purity of the sorted blood CD3+CD8+ cells was confirmed to be >98%, and DNA was then extracted. Trimming takes 5 bases from V and 3 bases from J, and the germline ends sit 10 bases apart. As encoded in the germline V gene (reference sequence), CDR1 is SEHNR while CDR2 is FQNEAQ. From the cysteine up to the phenylalanine, the CDR3 has a length of 13 residues. Of all the DNA, just the CDR3 is kept, 39 bases in frame from base 1.

The immunoSEQ Assay was used to immunosequence TCRbeta CDR3 regions from genomic DNA. Genomic DNA was amplified by bias-controlled multiplex PCR before high-throughput sequencing. The study's processing was this. To quantify the absolute abundance of each unique TCRbeta CDR3 region, the sequences were collapsed and filtered. Clonality, defined as 1 minus Pielou's evenness, was calculated using productive rearrangements only. A previously published method was used to identify clones whose frequencies were significantly greater in on-treatment samples than in baseline samples. TCRdb mirrors the immuneACCESS table, restricted to in-frame sequences. Some clones are absent from its copies; in checked studies, under half trace to an unresolved V gene, and the reason for the others is unknown. Clone size and the V and J calls come from that table; the DNA yielded D and trimming. The sample includes 6,500 to 8,500 clones, with 60% observed a single time. The ten largest clones capture nearly 9% of the sample.

The material sequenced was CD8+ T cells sorted from blood (inferred from file names), taken from a patient given nivolumab and ipilimumab in sequence. The chain is assembled from TRBV7-9 and TRBJ1-2; perhaps TRBD1 is the D gene, with 6 bases matching. The receptor comes from a human donor with melanoma. The nucleotide sequence is TGTGCCAGCAGCCAGGACAGCTACTATGGCTACACCTTC. It encodes CASSQDSYYGYTF.